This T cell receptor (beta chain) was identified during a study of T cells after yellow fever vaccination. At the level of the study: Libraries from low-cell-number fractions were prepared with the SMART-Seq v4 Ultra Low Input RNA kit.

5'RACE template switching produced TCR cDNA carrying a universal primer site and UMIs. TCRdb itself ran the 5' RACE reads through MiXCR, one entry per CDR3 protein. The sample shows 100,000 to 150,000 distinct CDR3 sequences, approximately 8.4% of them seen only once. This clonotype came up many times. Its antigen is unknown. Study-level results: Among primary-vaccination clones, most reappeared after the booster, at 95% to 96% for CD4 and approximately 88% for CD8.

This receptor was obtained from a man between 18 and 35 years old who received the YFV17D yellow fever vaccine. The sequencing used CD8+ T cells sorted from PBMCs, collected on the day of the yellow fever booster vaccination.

The CDR3 DNA sequence: TGCGCCAGCAGCCCCGGATCGTCCCTTGGGTCCGAGCAGTACTTC. The encoded protein is CASSPGSSLGSEQYF. The gene calls are TRBV4-1 and TRBJ2-7; D unresolved. V was pared by 4 bases and J by 6 bases, with 19 bases between. CDR3 length equals 15 residues. Germline V lookup: CDR1 MGHRA, CDR2 YSYEKL.